This TCR beta chain appears in the sequencing data of a study of T-cell reconstitution after alpha-beta-depleted transplantation in children. During its preparation, the TCRbeta library received unique molecular identifiers. TCRdb re-analysed the PCR reads in MiXCR, keeping a single row per CDR3 protein. This table has around 450,000 distinct CDR3 sequences, around 46% appearing once. The ends lost 4 bases at V and 2 bases at J; junction bases unmatched: 8. Germline CDR1 is LGHDT and CDR2 is YNNKEL (reference sequence). This CDR3 has 15 amino acids. The chain has TRBV3-1 and TRBJ2-7; 7 bases match TRBD1. The input for sequencing was PBMCs, taken before TCRalphabeta/CD19-depleted stem cell transplant. The clonotype originates from a girl aged 2-10 years with aplastic anemia, due to receive a stem cell transplant. Written as DNA, the CDR3 is TGTGCCAGCAGCCCCCGACAGGGTATAACCTACGAGCAGTACTTC. Protein: CASSPRQGITYEQYF.